Listed below are T cell receptor beta chains from one sample, sequenced in a study of T cell repertoires in cytomegalovirus infection. TCRdb reprocessed the reads with MiXCR, giving one entry per CDR3 protein. The sample comprises a few hundred thousand distinct CDR3 sequences, 15% to 20% of which are singletons, and approximately 12% rests with the top ten. Sequencing input: PBMCs. The receptors were sampled from a human donor in good health (CMV status not recorded). Some clones in this sample may be carry-over from other donors' samples. Each CDR3 is given with its conserved first and last residue. Each record gives: CDR3 length, clone size, J gene, V gene, D gene, CDR3 DNA, CDR3 protein. A D gene is named only where the DNA matches it firmly. Rows may omit the clone size; those that give it use once, few, many or a size class.

cdr3_length: 15; clone_size: -; j_call: TRBJ2-2; v_call: TRBV18; d_call: TRBD1; cdr3_nt: TGTGCCAGCTCACCAGTGACAGGGACCACCGGGGAGCTGTTTTTT; cdr3_aa: CASSPVTGTTGELFF
cdr3_length: 13; clone_size: many; j_call: TRBJ1-2; v_call: TRBV7-2; d_call: TRBD1; cdr3_nt: TGTGCCAGCAGCGTAGGACAGGGGTATGGCTACACCTTC; cdr3_aa: CASSVGQGYGYTF
cdr3_length: 15; clone_size: -; j_call: TRBJ2-7; v_call: TRBV20-1; d_call: -; cdr3_nt: TGCAGTGCTAGACGTCCCGGGACTGCAAGTTACGAGCAGTACTTC; cdr3_aa: CSARRPGTASYEQYF
cdr3_length: 16; clone_size: -; j_call: TRBJ2-1; v_call: TRBV25-1; d_call: TRBD1; cdr3_nt: TGTGCCAGCAGTGTAACACCGGGACAGGGATACAATGAGCAGTTCTTC; cdr3_aa: CASSVTPGQGYNEQFF
cdr3_length: 17; clone_size: many; j_call: TRBJ2-7; v_call: TRBV5-6; d_call: TRBD2; cdr3_nt: TGTGCCAGCAGCTTGGCCAACGGCCTAGCGGGATACTACGAGCAGTACTTC; cdr3_aa: CASSLANGLAGYYEQYF
cdr3_length: 14; clone_size: few; j_call: TRBJ2-5; v_call: TRBV7-2; d_call: -; cdr3_nt: TGTGCCAGCAGCTTAGTGGGCGGAGGAGTGGCCCAGTACTTC; cdr3_aa: CASSLVGGGVAQYF
cdr3_length: 17; clone_size: few; j_call: TRBJ1-5; v_call: TRBV19; d_call: -; cdr3_nt: TGTGCCAGTAGTATTTACCCCCAGGGAAGTGGCAATCAGCCCCAGCATTTT; cdr3_aa: CASSIYPQGSGNQPQHF
cdr3_length: 16; clone_size: few; j_call: TRBJ2-3; v_call: TRBV7-8; d_call: -; cdr3_nt: TGTGCCAGCAGCGGCAGGACAGCCTTTGTCACAGATACGCAGTATTTT; cdr3_aa: CASSGRTAFVTDTQYF
cdr3_length: 14; clone_size: many; j_call: TRBJ1-1; v_call: TRBV12-3/TRBV12-4; d_call: -; cdr3_nt: TGTGCCAGCAGTTTAGACAGGCGGAACACTGAAGCTTTCTTT; cdr3_aa: CASSLDRRNTEAFF
cdr3_length: 14; clone_size: few; j_call: TRBJ1-5; v_call: TRBV10-3; d_call: TRBD1; cdr3_nt: TGTGCCATCAGTGAGGGGACAGGGGATCAGCCCCAGCATTTT; cdr3_aa: CAISEGTGDQPQHF
cdr3_length: 14; clone_size: -; j_call: TRBJ2-7; v_call: TRBV28; d_call: -; cdr3_nt: TGTGCCAGCACCCCCCCCAGAAGGACAAGGGAGCAGTACTTC; cdr3_aa: CASTPPRRTREQYF
cdr3_length: 14; clone_size: -; j_call: TRBJ2-5; v_call: TRBV6-2/TRBV6-3; d_call: -; cdr3_nt: TGTGCCAGCAGCCCGGGACCAAACCAAGAGACCCAGTACTTC; cdr3_aa: CASSPGPNQETQYF
cdr3_length: 16; clone_size: -; j_call: TRBJ2-3; v_call: TRBV7-2; d_call: TRBD2; cdr3_nt: TGTGCCAGCAGCCCTCGGACTAGCGAAAGCACAGATACGCAGTATTTT; cdr3_aa: CASSPRTSESTDTQYF
cdr3_length: 14; clone_size: -; j_call: TRBJ2-7; v_call: TRBV6-6; d_call: -; cdr3_nt: TGTGCCAGCAGTCGCGGGACAGTCTCCTACGAGCAGTACTTC; cdr3_aa: CASSRGTVSYEQYF
cdr3_length: 11; clone_size: few; j_call: TRBJ2-7; v_call: TRBV2; d_call: -; cdr3_nt: TGTGCCAGCAGGGAACTTCGCGAGCAGTACTTC; cdr3_aa: CASRELREQYF
cdr3_length: 15; clone_size: -; j_call: TRBJ1-1; v_call: TRBV28; d_call: TRBD1; cdr3_nt: TGTGCCAGCAGTTCCTCTGGGACAGGGCTCACTGAAGCTTTCTTT; cdr3_aa: CASSSSGTGLTEAFF
cdr3_length: 15; clone_size: few; j_call: TRBJ1-1; v_call: TRBV7-2; d_call: -; cdr3_nt: TGTGCCAGCAGCTTAGGGGGACATCCGCGCGCTGAAGCTTTCTTT; cdr3_aa: CASSLGGHPRAEAFF
cdr3_length: 14; clone_size: few; j_call: TRBJ2-2; v_call: TRBV12-3/TRBV12-4; d_call: TRBD2; cdr3_nt: TGTGCCAGCACCTTCGGGGGGGATTTCGGGGAGCTGTTTTTT; cdr3_aa: CASTFGGDFGELFF
cdr3_length: 17; clone_size: -; j_call: TRBJ1-6; v_call: TRBV4-2; d_call: -; cdr3_nt: TGTGCCAGCAGCCAAGATATCGCGGGGGGGTCTAATTCACCCCTCCACTTT; cdr3_aa: CASSQDIAGGSNSPLHF
cdr3_length: 13; clone_size: few; j_call: TRBJ1-6; v_call: TRBV20-1; d_call: TRBD1; cdr3_nt: TGCAGTGCGAAGACAGGGGGCGTTTCACCCCTCCACTTT; cdr3_aa: CSAKTGGVSPLHF
cdr3_length: 13; clone_size: many; j_call: TRBJ2-5; v_call: TRBV7-2; d_call: -; cdr3_nt: TGTGCCAGCAGCTGGGGGCAGCAAGAGACCCAGTACTTC; cdr3_aa: CASSWGQQETQYF
cdr3_length: 15; clone_size: few; j_call: TRBJ1-2; v_call: TRBV20-1; d_call: TRBD1; cdr3_nt: TGCAGTGCTAGAGAGGGGGACAGGGGACTTGAAGGCTACACCTTC; cdr3_aa: CSAREGDRGLEGYTF
cdr3_length: 13; clone_size: few; j_call: TRBJ1-5; v_call: TRBV6-5; d_call: -; cdr3_nt: TGTGCCAGCAGGCAGGACCCCAATCAGCCCCAGCATTTT; cdr3_aa: CASRQDPNQPQHF
cdr3_length: 15; clone_size: -; j_call: TRBJ2-3; v_call: TRBV7-6; d_call: -; cdr3_nt: TGTGCCAGCAGCCCACCCAGGGGCTGGTCAGATACGCAGTATTTT; cdr3_aa: CASSPPRGWSDTQYF
cdr3_length: 13; clone_size: few; j_call: TRBJ1-5; v_call: TRBV6-2/TRBV6-3; d_call: -; cdr3_nt: TGTGCCAGCACAAGGACGGGCATACAGCCCCAGCATTTT; cdr3_aa: CASTRTGIQPQHF
cdr3_length: 15; clone_size: many; j_call: TRBJ2-5; v_call: TRBV6-1; d_call: TRBD1; cdr3_nt: TGTGCCAGCAGTTCATTGACAGGGGGAATGGAGACCCAGTACTTC; cdr3_aa: CASSSLTGGMETQYF
cdr3_length: 16; clone_size: few; j_call: TRBJ2-1; v_call: TRBV28; d_call: TRBD2; cdr3_nt: TGTGCCAGCACCAGCGGACTAGCGGACCATCTAAGGTGGCAGTTCTTC; cdr3_aa: CASTSGLADHLRWQFF
cdr3_length: 15; clone_size: once; j_call: TRBJ2-5; v_call: TRBV28; d_call: TRBD1; cdr3_nt: TGTGCCAGCAATATCGCGGGACAGGGACAAGAGACCCAGTACTTC; cdr3_aa: CASNIAGQGQETQYF
cdr3_length: 15; clone_size: -; j_call: TRBJ2-6; v_call: TRBV6-1; d_call: -; cdr3_nt: TGTGCCAGCAGTTATCCGGACTCTGGGGCCAACGTCCTGACTTTC; cdr3_aa: CASSYPDSGANVLTF
cdr3_length: 17; clone_size: many; j_call: TRBJ1-1; v_call: TRBV7-2; d_call: -; cdr3_nt: TGTGCCAGCAGCTTAGAAGGGTTCGCCCAGCGGAGCACTGAAGCTTTCTTT; cdr3_aa: CASSLEGFAQRSTEAFF
cdr3_length: 14; clone_size: -; j_call: TRBJ2-7; v_call: TRBV10-3; d_call: TRBD1; cdr3_nt: TGTGCCATCAGTGGGACAGGGGGCTCCTACGAGCAGTACTTC; cdr3_aa: CAISGTGGSYEQYF
cdr3_length: 15; clone_size: -; j_call: TRBJ1-5; v_call: TRBV28; d_call: -; cdr3_nt: TGTGCCAGCAGTTGGACCTGGGGCGGGAATCAGCCCCAGCATTTT; cdr3_aa: CASSWTWGGNQPQHF
cdr3_length: 17; clone_size: few; j_call: TRBJ1-2; v_call: TRBV4-1; d_call: -; cdr3_nt: TGCGCCAGCAGCCAAGATAGAGCCACCCGAGCTAACTATGGCTACACCTTC; cdr3_aa: CASSQDRATRANYGYTF
cdr3_length: 15; clone_size: many; j_call: TRBJ1-2; v_call: TRBV19; d_call: -; cdr3_nt: TGTGCCAGTAGTTCATCAGGGTACGGTATCTATGGCTACACCTTC; cdr3_aa: CASSSSGYGIYGYTF
cdr3_length: 13; clone_size: many; j_call: TRBJ2-2; v_call: TRBV7-2; d_call: -; cdr3_nt: TGTGCCAGCAGCCCACGGTTCAGCGGGGAGCTGTTTTTT; cdr3_aa: CASSPRFSGELFF
cdr3_length: 12; clone_size: -; j_call: TRBJ2-7; v_call: TRBV20-1; d_call: -; cdr3_nt: TGCAGTGCTAGGGAGACTGTCGACGAGCAGTACTTC; cdr3_aa: CSARETVDEQYF
cdr3_length: 15; clone_size: many; j_call: TRBJ1-4; v_call: TRBV7-2; d_call: TRBD1; cdr3_nt: TGTGCCAGCAGCAGGGACAGCTCAACTAATGAAAAACTGTTTTTT; cdr3_aa: CASSRDSSTNEKLFF
cdr3_length: 13; clone_size: -; j_call: TRBJ1-1; v_call: TRBV7-9; d_call: -; cdr3_nt: TGTGCCAGCAGCCCGTTATCGGCGACTGAAGCTTTCTTT; cdr3_aa: CASSPLSATEAFF
cdr3_length: 17; clone_size: many; j_call: TRBJ2-1; v_call: TRBV4-1; d_call: -; cdr3_nt: TGCGCCAGCAGCCAAGACGAGCGGCGGGGATCATACAATGAGCAGTTCTTC; cdr3_aa: CASSQDERRGSYNEQFF
cdr3_length: 17; clone_size: many; j_call: TRBJ2-5; v_call: TRBV25-1; d_call: -; cdr3_nt: TGTGCCAGCAGCGAGGACTCCAGCCGATCTTCTGGAGGAACCCAGTACTTC; cdr3_aa: CASSEDSSRSSGGTQYF
cdr3_length: 16; clone_size: -; j_call: TRBJ2-3; v_call: TRBV19; d_call: -; cdr3_nt: TGTGCCAGTAGTATACTTTCGGGGACCCGCACAGATACGCAGTATTTT; cdr3_aa: CASSILSGTRTDTQYF
cdr3_length: 14; clone_size: -; j_call: TRBJ2-3; v_call: TRBV20-1; d_call: -; cdr3_nt: TGCAGTGCTACCCTCCCGGGGGAAGGAGATACGCAGTATTTT; cdr3_aa: CSATLPGEGDTQYF
cdr3_length: 14; clone_size: many; j_call: TRBJ2-4; v_call: TRBV6-1; d_call: -; cdr3_nt: TGTGCCAGCAGTGAAGTCGTAGCCAAAAACATTCAGTACTTC; cdr3_aa: CASSEVVAKNIQYF
cdr3_length: 15; clone_size: many; j_call: TRBJ2-5; v_call: TRBV7-2; d_call: TRBD2; cdr3_nt: TGTGCCAGCAGCCAGGCGCCGGGGGGACAAGAGACCCAGTACTTC; cdr3_aa: CASSQAPGGQETQYF
cdr3_length: 16; clone_size: many; j_call: TRBJ2-1; v_call: TRBV9; d_call: -; cdr3_nt: TGTGCCAGCAGCGTAGGGGTGCCCGGCGATTACAATGAGCAGTTCTTC; cdr3_aa: CASSVGVPGDYNEQFF
cdr3_length: 12; clone_size: few; j_call: TRBJ1-2; v_call: TRBV5-4; d_call: -; cdr3_nt: TGTGCCAGCAGCTTGGAATGGGATGGCTACACCTTC; cdr3_aa: CASSLEWDGYTF
cdr3_length: 14; clone_size: -; j_call: TRBJ2-5; v_call: TRBV20-1; d_call: -; cdr3_nt: TGCAGTGCTGGGACTGCTCTATACCAAGAGACCCAGTACTTC; cdr3_aa: CSAGTALYQETQYF
cdr3_length: 16; clone_size: few; j_call: TRBJ1-5; v_call: TRBV6-1; d_call: -; cdr3_nt: TGTGCCAGCAGGGAAAGGGCAGGGGTAGGCAATCAGCCCCAGCATTTT; cdr3_aa: CASRERAGVGNQPQHF
cdr3_length: 16; clone_size: -; j_call: TRBJ1-1; v_call: TRBV18; d_call: -; cdr3_nt: TGTGCCAGCTCACCACTGGGGGACGGCATGAACACTGAAGCTTTCTTT; cdr3_aa: CASSPLGDGMNTEAFF